These T cell receptor beta chains were read from a single sample in a study of blood T cells in healthy people across ages. Each CDR3 protein gets one entry after TCRdb re-called the 5' RACE reads with MiXCR. The top ten clones hold 30% to 40% of a sample with approximately 690,000 distinct CDR3 sequences, 58% of them seen once. Sequenced input: blood. Source of these receptors: a man between 60 and 70 years old in good health. Each CDR3 is given without its conserved first and last residue. D genes are given only for firm matches. Rows may omit the clone size; those that give it use once, few, many or a size class.

V gene	D gene	J gene	clone size	CDR3 protein
TRBV6-8	NA	TRBJ2-5	NA	ATPDVPQETQY
TRBV25-1	NA	TRBJ1-4	NA	ASSEGQPANEKLF
TRBV11-2	NA	TRBJ2-5	NA	ASSLEPGQETQY
TRBV5-1	TRBD2	TRBJ2-5	NA	ASTPVGSGGLTYNEQY
TRBV10-3	TRBD1	TRBJ1-2	NA	AISGQGAANYGYT
TRBV6-5	TRBD1	TRBJ2-1	NA	ASRTGTGGQIEQF
TRBV7-2	NA	TRBJ2-1	NA	ASSLAPGPYNEQF
TRBV11-2	TRBD1	TRBJ2-5	NA	ASSRTGTGRGETQY
TRBV12-3/TRBV12-4	NA	NA	NA	ASSTGRVGEQY
TRBV12-3/TRBV12-4	TRBD2	TRBJ2-3	NA	ASSRLASGPDTQY
TRBV6-5	NA	TRBJ1-1	NA	ASSYSLVNTEAF
TRBV20-1	TRBD2	TRBJ2-4	NA	SASPGLVKNIQY
TRBV5-1	TRBD1	TRBJ2-1	NA	ASWDRSYNEQF
TRBV6-1	NA	TRBJ1-2	NA	ASSANGRLNYGYT
TRBV4-1	NA	TRBJ1-2	once	ASSQDLVPYGYT
TRBV7-2	TRBD1	TRBJ2-7	few	ASSGGTGPYEQY
TRBV20-1	NA	TRBJ1-4	NA	SASQDSSTNEKLF
TRBV5-5	TRBD2	TRBJ2-5	NA	ASSLPGGGRKTQY
TRBV6-5	TRBD1	TRBJ2-1	NA	ASSYRQGELNEQF
TRBV9	TRBD2	TRBJ2-5	few	ASSVGFSGAIEETQY
TRBV11-2	NA	TRBJ2-4	NA	ASSLGQGGIQY
TRBV24-1	TRBD2	TRBJ2-1	NA	ATSSGTSGAPEQF
TRBV10-3	NA	TRBJ2-1	NA	AISGEAYEQF
TRBV2	TRBD1	TRBJ2-7	NA	ATKGDRGTNEQY
TRBV28	TRBD2	TRBJ2-3	NA	ASSSNLAGGYTQY
TRBV9	TRBD1	NA	NA	ASSVDMGQGFHEQY
TRBV10-3	TRBD1	TRBJ2-7	NA	AISPQGQGYEQY
TRBV29-1	TRBD2	TRBJ2-5	NA	SVEGGSGGAQETQY
TRBV6-1	NA	TRBJ1-1	NA	ASTKTGMNTEAF
TRBV10-3	TRBD2	TRBJ2-5	few	AISGLAGTTGETQY
TRBV7-9	NA	TRBJ2-1	NA	ASSLAPTPQF
TRBV11-3	TRBD2	TRBJ2-1	NA	ASSLRSSGGGDEQF
TRBV7-2	NA	TRBJ1-2	NA	ASSSRVTNYGYT
TRBV18	NA	TRBJ1-1	few	ASSPGRRLNTEAF
TRBV18	TRBD1	TRBJ1-4	once	ASSEGATNEKLF
TRBV11-2	NA	TRBJ2-5	NA	ASRSLRSGQQTQY
TRBV6-5	NA	NA	NA	ASSYAGTTKDIQY
TRBV6-6	NA	TRBJ1-4	NA	ASRTGQGRSEKLF
TRBV3-1	NA	TRBJ1-2	NA	ASSRAAGNYGYT
TRBV4-1	NA	TRBJ1-2	NA	ASSQGSGAGGYT
TRBV6-5	TRBD2	TRBJ2-3	few	ASTLAGGLTDTQY
TRBV7-2	NA	TRBJ2-5	many	ASSLVRQETQY
TRBV5-4	NA	TRBJ2-1	NA	ASTQGRLPLGEQF
TRBV20-1	NA	TRBJ2-7	NA	SARESTAGFEQY
TRBV9	NA	TRBJ2-2	NA	ASSVGGARTGELF
TRBV28	NA	TRBJ2-7	NA	ASWRRDTDEQY
TRBV10-1	TRBD2	TRBJ2-7	NA	ASSEGLAETYEQY
TRBV2	NA	TRBJ1-4	NA	ASSAPGEKLF
TRBV20-1	TRBD1	TRBJ1-1	NA	SALREQGTTEAF
TRBV7-9	NA	TRBJ1-6	few	ASAGRGRSPLH
TRBV27	NA	TRBJ1-2	NA	ASSASTPNYGYT
TRBV7-2	NA	TRBJ2-7	many	ASSFSAFASYEQY
TRBV20-1	NA	TRBJ1-2	NA	SARDTGNRRSGYT
TRBV6-5	NA	TRBJ2-5	NA	ASSASTGEETQY
TRBV20-1	TRBD2	TRBJ2-5	NA	SAREARGVQETQY
TRBV9	TRBD2	TRBJ2-3	once	ASSVVGLSSTDTQY
TRBV7-2	NA	TRBJ1-2	few	ASSLSSPEVYGYT
TRBV9	NA	TRBJ2-5	few	ASSVNTQETQY
TRBV7-2	NA	TRBJ2-1	NA	ASSSGGGRVNEQF